The following is a T cell receptor (beta chain) sequence with its context. Its antigen is not known. A far larger clone differs by one base, so this is likely a read error. The same CDR3 also results from other DNA sequences found in this sample. The data are from a study of shared clonotypes between healthy human individuals. Whole-study results and caveats: Rarefaction exposed incomplete sorted-subset sequencing despite large depth.

TCRdb keeps only in-frame clones here, not all; method: immunoSEQ multiplex PCR. Among 550,000 to 800,000 clones, roughly 87% were seen once, and the ten largest hold 30% to 35%. This sequence originates from a man younger than 35 in good health. Some clones in this sample may be carry-over from other donors' samples. Material for sequencing was memory CD8+ T cells from PBMCs. Subset here: CD45RO+ cells pooled with CCR7-negative TemRA cells.

The CDR3 is CASSLVAYEQYF. The CDR3 DNA follows: TGTGCCAGCAGCTTAGTCGCCTACGAGCAGTACTTC. This rearrangement joins TRBV7-8 to TRBJ2-7; no clear D. Germline V gene lookup returns CDR1 SGHVS and CDR2 FQNEAQ. V was pared by 1 base and J by 2 bases, with 3 bases between. CDR3 size: 12 residues.